This is a list of T cell receptor beta chains from one sample in a study of blood T cell repertoires in COVID-19. The protocol was immunoSEQ multiplex PCR, while the TCRdb copy is restricted to in-frame clones and leaves out a portion. The sample shows roughly 200,000 clones, approximately 89% of them seen only once. Material: PBMCs or T cells enriched from blood (not recorded which). Receptors were obtained from a man in his forties who had recovered from COVID-19. The CDR3 runs from the conserved cysteine through the conserved F or W. D genes are given only for firm matches. Where a row states a size, it is once, few, many or the class of an expanded clone; other rows omit it.

- | - | TRBJ1-5 | TRBV4-1 | TGCGCCAGCAGCCAAGAAGCGGGTCATAGCAATCAGCCCCAGCATTTT | CASSQEAGHSNQPQHF
- | - | TRBJ1-2 | TRBV5-6 | TGTGCCAGCACCTTTACAGTCCTCGCTAACTATGGCTACACCTTC | CASTFTVLANYGYTF
- | - | TRBJ2-7 | TRBV19 | TGTGCCAGTAGATACAGCCATGGTTCCCACGAGCAGTACTTC | CASRYSHGSHEQYF
- | - | TRBJ2-3 | TRBV9 | TGTGCCAGCAGCGTAGAAGTAGGGGGACGCACAGATACGCAGTATTTT | CASSVEVGGRTDTQYF
- | - | TRBJ1-3 | TRBV6-5 | TGTGCCACCAGAAGACAGCGAGGAAACACCATATATTTT | CATRRQRGNTIYF
- | TRBD1 | TRBJ2-1 | TRBV7-3 | TGTGCCAGCAGCCGCGACAGGGGCCAATACAATGAGCAGTTCTTC | CASSRDRGQYNEQFF
once | - | TRBJ2-2 | TRBV7-9 | TGTGCCAGCAGTTTCACAGGGATCGGGGAGCTGTTTTTT | CASSFTGIGELFF
- | TRBD1 | TRBJ1-2 | TRBV29-1 | TGCAGCGTAAAGGGGGCACGGAGTTATGGCTACACCTTC | CSVKGARSYGYTF
- | - | TRBJ2-1 | TRBV4-1 | TGCGCCAGCAGCCAAGATCCCGCCAGGGGCAATGAGCAGTTCTTC | CASSQDPARGNEQFF
- | - | TRBJ1-5 | TRBV4-1 | TGCGCCAGCAGCCAAGAGCGACAGGCAAATCAGCCCCAGCATTTT | CASSQERQANQPQHF
- | TRBD1 | TRBJ1-1 | TRBV28 | TGTGCCAGCAGTTACACGACAGGGGGGACGACTGAAGCTTTCTTT | CASSYTTGGTTEAFF
once | - | TRBJ1-1 | TRBV5-6 | TGTGCCAGCAGCTTGGCTGGGGGCGAAGCTTTCTTT | CASSLAGGEAFF
- | - | TRBJ1-1 | TRBV29-1 | TGCAGCGTTGTAAACACTGAAGCTTTCTTT | CSVVNTEAFF
- | - | TRBJ1-1 | TRBV12-3/TRBV12-4 | TGTGCCAGCAGTTTAGAAGGGGCCAGAGAAGCTTTCTTT | CASSLEGAREAFF
- | TRBD1 | TRBJ1-1 | TRBV7-9 | TGTGCCAGCAGCCGGACAGGGAATGTTCTAAACACTGAAGCTTTCTTT | CASSRTGNVLNTEAFF
- | TRBD2 | TRBJ2-5 | TRBV5-1 | TGCGCCAGCAGCATCGGGACTAAGAGGGAGGAGACCCAGTACTTC | CASSIGTKREETQYF
- | - | TRBJ1-3 | TRBV6-5 | TGTGCCAGCGGAGACCCTGGAAACACCATATATTTT | CASGDPGNTIYF
- | - | TRBJ1-6 | TRBV28 | TGTGCCAGCAGCGAGAGGGGGACCTATAATTCACCCCTCCACTTT | CASSERGTYNSPLHF
- | TRBD1 | TRBJ2-2 | TRBV19 | TGTGCCAGTAGAGACCGAAACAGGGGGCCGGGGACCGGGGAGCTGTTTTTT | CASRDRNRGPGTGELFF
few | - | TRBJ2-2 | TRBV29-1 | TGCAGCGCAGACTCACCGAACACCGGGGAGCTGTTTTTT | CSADSPNTGELFF
once | - | TRBJ2-2 | TRBV24-1 | TGTGCCACCAGTGGGGGCAGGGGGGCGAACACCGGGGAGCTGTTTTTT | CATSGGRGANTGELFF
- | TRBD1 | TRBJ1-3 | TRBV5-1 | TGCGCCAGTACTCCGGTTACAGGGGACGCATCTGGAAACACCATATATTTT | CASTPVTGDASGNTIYF
once | TRBD2 | TRBJ2-1 | TRBV2 | TGTGCCAGCAGTGAGCTTCCGACTAGCGGGAGGGAAAACAATGAGCAGTTCTTC | CASSELPTSGRENNEQFF
- | - | TRBJ1-3 | TRBV19 | TGTGCCAGTAGGGACTCGCTCGGGGGTGGAAACACCATATATTTT | CASRDSLGGGNTIYF
- | - | TRBJ2-1 | TRBV11-2 | TGTGCCAGCAGCCGTACCTCCTCTACTTATTACAATGAGCAGTTCTTC | CASSRTSSTYYNEQFF
- | TRBD1 | TRBJ1-2 | TRBV29-1 | TGCAGCGTTGAAGTTCTCAGGGGGGTGTCTTTTGACTATGGCTACACCTTC | CSVEVLRGVSFDYGYTF
- | - | TRBJ2-1 | TRBV3-1/TRBV3-2 | TGTGCCAGCAGCCATAGTGGGAGGGGGAATGAGCAGTTCTTC | CASSHSGRGNEQFF
- | TRBD1 | TRBJ1-2 | TRBV19 | TGTGCCAGTAGCCGGGACAGAAAACCTTATGGCTACACCTTC | CASSRDRKPYGYTF
many | - | TRBJ1-4 | TRBV29-1 | TGCAGCGTCTTGGGCCAGGTTGGGGAAAAACTGTTTTTT | CSVLGQVGEKLFF
- | TRBD1 | TRBJ1-1 | TRBV9 | TGTGCCAGCAGGGGGACAGCCAACACTGAAGCTTTCTTT | CASRGTANTEAFF
- | - | TRBJ2-5 | TRBV6-2/TRBV6-3 | TGTGCCAGCAGCCTTCAACTGGAGGGGGAGACCCAGTACTTC | CASSLQLEGETQYF
few | - | TRBJ2-1 | TRBV6-5 | TGTGCCAGCAGTCTCTCGAGGAATGAGCAGTTCTTC | CASSLSRNEQFF
- | - | TRBJ1-3 | TRBV7-9 | TGTGCCAGCAGCTCCGCCCTGGGGCCAGGAAACACCATATATTTT | CASSSALGPGNTIYF
- | - | TRBJ2-1 | TRBV27 | TGTGCCAGCAGTTACGACAGACAATCCTACAATGAGCAGTTCTTC | CASSYDRQSYNEQFF
- | - | TRBJ1-2 | TRBV28 | TGTGCCAGCAGTTACAGGGTTGGTGGCTACACCTTC | CASSYRVGGYTF
- | TRBD2 | TRBJ2-2 | TRBV11-2 | TGTGCCAGCAGCGCGGGCGCTAGCGGAGCGAACACCGGGGAGCTGTTTTTT | CASSAGASGANTGELFF
- | - | TRBJ2-5 | TRBV30 | TGTGCCTGGAGGATACGGGGGGCCCAAGAGACCCAGTACTTC | CAWRIRGAQETQYF
- | - | TRBJ1-1 | TRBV6-1 | TGTGCCAGCAGTGAAGCATATCACACTGAAGCTTTCTTT | CASSEAYHTEAFF